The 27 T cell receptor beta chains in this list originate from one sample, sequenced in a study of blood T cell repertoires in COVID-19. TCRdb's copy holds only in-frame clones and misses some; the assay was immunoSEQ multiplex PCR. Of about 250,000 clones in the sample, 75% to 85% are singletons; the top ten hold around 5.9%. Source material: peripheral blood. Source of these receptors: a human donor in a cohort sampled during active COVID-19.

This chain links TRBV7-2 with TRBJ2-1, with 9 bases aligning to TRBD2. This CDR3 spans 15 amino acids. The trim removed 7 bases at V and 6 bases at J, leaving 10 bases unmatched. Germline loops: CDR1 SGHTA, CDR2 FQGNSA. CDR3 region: CASTLAGTEPNEQFF. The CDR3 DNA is TGTGCCAGCACCCTAGCGGGGACAGAACCCAATGAGCAGTTCTTC.

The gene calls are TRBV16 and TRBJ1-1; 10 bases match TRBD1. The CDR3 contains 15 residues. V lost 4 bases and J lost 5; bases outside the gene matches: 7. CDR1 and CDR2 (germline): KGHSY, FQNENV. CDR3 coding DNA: TGTGCCAGCAGCCTATGGACAGGGGGAAATACTGAAGCTTTCTTT. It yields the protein CASSLWTGGNTEAFF.

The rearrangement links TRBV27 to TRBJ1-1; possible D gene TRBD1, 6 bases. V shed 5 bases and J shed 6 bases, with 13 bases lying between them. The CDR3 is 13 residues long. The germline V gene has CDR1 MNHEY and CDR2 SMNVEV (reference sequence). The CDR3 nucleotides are TGTGCCAGCAGTCCACCAACAGGGTCTGAAGCTTTCTTT. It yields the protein CASSPPTGSEAFF.

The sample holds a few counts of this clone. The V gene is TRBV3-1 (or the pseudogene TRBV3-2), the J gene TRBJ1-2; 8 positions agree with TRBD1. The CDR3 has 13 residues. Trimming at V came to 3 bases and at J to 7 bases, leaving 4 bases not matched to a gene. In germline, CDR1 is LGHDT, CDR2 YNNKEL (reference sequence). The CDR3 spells CASSHRQGTGYTF. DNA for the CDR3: TGTGCCAGCAGCCATCGACAGGGGACTGGCTACACCTTC.

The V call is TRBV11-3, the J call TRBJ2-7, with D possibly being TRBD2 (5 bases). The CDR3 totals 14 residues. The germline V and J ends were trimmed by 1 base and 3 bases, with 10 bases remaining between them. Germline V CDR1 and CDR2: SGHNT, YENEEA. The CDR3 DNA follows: TGTGCCAGCAGCTTAGGGGGTAGCGACTACGAGCAGTACTTC. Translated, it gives CASSLGGSDYEQYF.

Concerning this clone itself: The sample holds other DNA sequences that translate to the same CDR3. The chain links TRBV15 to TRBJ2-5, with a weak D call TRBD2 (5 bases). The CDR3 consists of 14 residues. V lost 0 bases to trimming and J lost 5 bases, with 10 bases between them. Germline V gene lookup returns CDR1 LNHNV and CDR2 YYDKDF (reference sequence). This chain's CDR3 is CATSRDRGGETQYF. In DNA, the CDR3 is TGTGCCACCAGCAGAGATCGGGGTGGGGAGACCCAGTACTTC.

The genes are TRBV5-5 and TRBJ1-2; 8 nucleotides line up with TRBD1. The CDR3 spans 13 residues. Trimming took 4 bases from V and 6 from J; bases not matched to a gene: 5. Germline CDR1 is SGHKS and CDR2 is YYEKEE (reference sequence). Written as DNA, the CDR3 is TGTGCCAGCAGCCCTCAGGGGGCGGATGGCTACACCTTC. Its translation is CASSPQGADGYTF.

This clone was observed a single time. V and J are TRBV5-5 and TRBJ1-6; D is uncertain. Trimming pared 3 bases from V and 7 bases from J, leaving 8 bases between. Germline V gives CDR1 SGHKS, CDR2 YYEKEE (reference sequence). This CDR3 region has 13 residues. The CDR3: CASSSLENSPLHF. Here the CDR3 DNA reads TGTGCCAGCAGCTCTTTGGAGAATTCACCCCTCCACTTT.

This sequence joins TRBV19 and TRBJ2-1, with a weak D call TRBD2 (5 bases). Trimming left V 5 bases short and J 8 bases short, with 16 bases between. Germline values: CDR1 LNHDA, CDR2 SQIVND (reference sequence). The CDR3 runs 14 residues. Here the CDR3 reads CASSYGNAYDEQFF. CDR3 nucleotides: TGTGCCAGTAGTTACGGGAACGCTTACGATGAGCAGTTCTTC.

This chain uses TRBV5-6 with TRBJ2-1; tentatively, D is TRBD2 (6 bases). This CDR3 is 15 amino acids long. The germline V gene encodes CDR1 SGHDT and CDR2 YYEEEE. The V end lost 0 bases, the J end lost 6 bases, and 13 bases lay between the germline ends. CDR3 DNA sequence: TGTGCCAGCAGCTTGGATATACTAGCCTCCAATGAGCAGTTCTTC. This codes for CASSLDILASNEQFF.

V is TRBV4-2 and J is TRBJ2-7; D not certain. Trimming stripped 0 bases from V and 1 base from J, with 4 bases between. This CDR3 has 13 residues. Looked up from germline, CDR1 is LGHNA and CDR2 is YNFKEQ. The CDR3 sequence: CASSQEASYEQYF. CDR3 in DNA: TGTGCCAGCAGCCAAGAAGCTTCCTACGAGCAGTACTTC.

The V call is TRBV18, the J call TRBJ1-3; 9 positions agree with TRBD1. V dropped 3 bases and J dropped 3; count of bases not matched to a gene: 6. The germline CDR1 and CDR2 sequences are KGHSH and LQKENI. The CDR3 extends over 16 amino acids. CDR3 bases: TGTGCCAGCTCACCGGAAGGGACAGGGTTTGGAAACACCATATATTTT. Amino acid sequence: CASSPEGTGFGNTIYF.

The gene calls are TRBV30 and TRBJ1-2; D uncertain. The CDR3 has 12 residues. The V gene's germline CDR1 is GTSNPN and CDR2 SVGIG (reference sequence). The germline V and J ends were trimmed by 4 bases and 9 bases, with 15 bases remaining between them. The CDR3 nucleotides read TGTGCCTGGACGTATGGTCTTGGGCGCTACACCTTC. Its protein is CAWTYGLGRYTF.

CDR3 bases: TGTGCCACCAGCAGAGAGGGGCAGGAAGAGACCCAGTACTTC. This codes for CATSREGQEETQYF. The chain joins TRBV15 to TRBJ2-5, with D perhaps TRBD1 (5 bases). Trimming stripped 0 bases from V and 3 bases from J, with 8 bases between. The CDR3 has 14 residues. The germline V gene encodes CDR1 LNHNV and CDR2 YYDKDF (reference sequence).

CDR3: CASGLGQGTTEAFF. The CDR3 nucleotides read TGTGCTAGTGGTCTCGGACAGGGGACGACTGAAGCTTTCTTT. This chain uses TRBV12-5 with TRBJ1-1; TRBD1 matches at 9 bases. The length of the CDR3 is 14 residues. The germline CDR1 and CDR2 sequences are LGHNT and FRNRAP. V shed 5 bases, J shed 5 bases, and the junction held 6 bases outside the gene matches.

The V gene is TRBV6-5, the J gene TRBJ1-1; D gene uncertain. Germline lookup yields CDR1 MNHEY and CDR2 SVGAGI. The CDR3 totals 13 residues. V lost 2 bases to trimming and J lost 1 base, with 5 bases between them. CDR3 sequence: CASSYVANTEAFF. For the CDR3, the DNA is TGTGCCAGCAGTTACGTAGCGAACACTGAAGCTTTCTTT.

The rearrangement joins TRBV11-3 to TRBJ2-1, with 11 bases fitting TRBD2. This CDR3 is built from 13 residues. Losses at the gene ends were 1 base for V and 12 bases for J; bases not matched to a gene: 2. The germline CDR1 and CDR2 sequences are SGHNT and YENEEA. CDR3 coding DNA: TGTGCCAGCAGCTTAGTCACTAGCGGGAGGCAGTTCTTC. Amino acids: CASSLVTSGRQFF. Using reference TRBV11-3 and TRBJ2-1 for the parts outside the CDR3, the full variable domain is EAGVVQSPRYKIIEKKQPVAFWCNPISGHNTLYWYLQNLGQGPELLIRYENEEAVDDSQLPKDRFSAERLKGVDSTLKIQPAELGDSAVYLCASSLVTSGRQFFGPGTRLTVL.

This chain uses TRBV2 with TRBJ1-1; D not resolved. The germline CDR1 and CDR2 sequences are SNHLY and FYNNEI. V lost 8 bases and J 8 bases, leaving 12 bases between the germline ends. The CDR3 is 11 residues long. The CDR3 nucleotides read TGTGCCAGCCATAAGACGGGGGAAGCTTTCTTT. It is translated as CASHKTGEAFF.

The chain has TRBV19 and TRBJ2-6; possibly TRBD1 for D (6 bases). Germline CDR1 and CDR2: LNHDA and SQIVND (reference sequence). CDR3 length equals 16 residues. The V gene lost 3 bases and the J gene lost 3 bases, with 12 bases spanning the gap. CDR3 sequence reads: CASSIRSRGGANVLTF. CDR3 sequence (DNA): TGTGCCAGTAGTATTAGGAGCAGGGGTGGGGCCAACGTCCTGACTTTC.

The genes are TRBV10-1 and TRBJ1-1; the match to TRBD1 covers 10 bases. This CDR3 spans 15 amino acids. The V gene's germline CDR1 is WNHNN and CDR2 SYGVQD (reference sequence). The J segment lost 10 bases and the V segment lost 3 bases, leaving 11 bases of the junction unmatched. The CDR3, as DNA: TGCGCCAGCAGTGAACCGAAGGGACAGGGGATGGGAGCTTTCTTT. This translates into CASSEPKGQGMGAFF.

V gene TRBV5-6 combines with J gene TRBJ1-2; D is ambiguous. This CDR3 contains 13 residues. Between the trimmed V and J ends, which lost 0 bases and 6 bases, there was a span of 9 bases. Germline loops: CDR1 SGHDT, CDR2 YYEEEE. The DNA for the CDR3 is TGTGCCAGCAGCTTGGCGCGGGGAGATGGCTACACCTTC. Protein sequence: CASSLARGDGYTF. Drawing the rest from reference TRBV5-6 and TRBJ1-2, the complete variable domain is DAGVTQSPTHLIKTRGQQVTLRCSPKSGHDTVSWYQQALGQGPQFIFQYYEEEERQRGNFPDRFSGHQFPNYSSELNVNALLLGDSALYLCASSLARGDGYTFGSGTRLTVV.

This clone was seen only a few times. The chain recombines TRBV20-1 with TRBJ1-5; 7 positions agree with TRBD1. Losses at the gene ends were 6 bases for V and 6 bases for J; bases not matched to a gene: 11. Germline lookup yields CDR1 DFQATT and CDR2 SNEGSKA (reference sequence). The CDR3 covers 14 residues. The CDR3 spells CSASDRVEGQPQHF. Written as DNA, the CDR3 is TGCAGTGCGAGTGACAGGGTCGAAGGTCAGCCCCAGCATTTT.

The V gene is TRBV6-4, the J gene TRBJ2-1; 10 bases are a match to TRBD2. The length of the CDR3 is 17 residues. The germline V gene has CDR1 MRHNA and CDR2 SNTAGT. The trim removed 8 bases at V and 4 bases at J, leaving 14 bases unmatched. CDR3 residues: CASSDRASGSTYNEQFF. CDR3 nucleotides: TGTGCCAGCTCCGACAGGGCTAGCGGGAGTACATACAATGAGCAGTTCTTC.

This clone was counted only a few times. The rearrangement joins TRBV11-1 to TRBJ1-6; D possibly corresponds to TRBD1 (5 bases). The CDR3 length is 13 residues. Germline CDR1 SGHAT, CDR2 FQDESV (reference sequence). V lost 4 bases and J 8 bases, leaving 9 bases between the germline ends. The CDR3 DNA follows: TGTGCCAGCAGCTCACCACAGGATTCACCCCTCCACTTT. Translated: CASSSPQDSPLHF.

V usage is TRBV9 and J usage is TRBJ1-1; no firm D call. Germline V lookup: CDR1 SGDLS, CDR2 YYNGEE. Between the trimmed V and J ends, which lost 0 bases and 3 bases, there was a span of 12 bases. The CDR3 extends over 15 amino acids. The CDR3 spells CASSVVQQAHTEAFF. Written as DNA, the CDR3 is TGTGCCAGCAGCGTAGTTCAGCAGGCTCACACTGAAGCTTTCTTT.

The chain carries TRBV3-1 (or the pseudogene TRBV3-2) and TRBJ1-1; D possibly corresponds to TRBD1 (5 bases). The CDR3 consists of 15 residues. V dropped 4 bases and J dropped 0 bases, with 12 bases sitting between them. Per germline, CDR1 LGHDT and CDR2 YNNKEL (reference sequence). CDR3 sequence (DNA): TGTGCCAGCAGCCTCAATAGGGGAATGAACACTGAAGCTTTCTTT. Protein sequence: CASSLNRGMNTEAFF.

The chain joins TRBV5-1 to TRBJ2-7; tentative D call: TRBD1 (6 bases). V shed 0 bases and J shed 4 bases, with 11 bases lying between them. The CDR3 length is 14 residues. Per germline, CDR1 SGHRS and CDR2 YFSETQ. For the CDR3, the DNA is TGCGCCAGCAGCTTGGCGCAGGGGCTGTACGAGCAGTACTTC. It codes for CASSLAQGLYEQYF.